The 9 T cell receptor beta chains presented below share a single source sample, sequenced in a study of blood T cell repertoires in COVID-19. Here immunoSEQ multiplex PCR was the method, and the copy in TCRdb shows in-frame clones only, minus some. The sample yields about 250,000 clones, around 88% seen once. Sequencing was done on a sample of peripheral blood. Source of these receptors: a man older than 75 with acute or convalescent COVID-19.

The chain joins TRBV5-5 to TRBJ2-2, with a possible D match to TRBD1 (5 bases). Trimming left V 3 bases short and J 7 bases short, with 16 bases between. The germline V gene has CDR1 SGHKS and CDR2 YYEKEE (reference sequence). The CDR3 contains 15 residues. The CDR3 coding sequence is TGTGCCAGCAGCTCCGACAGCGTAATATTCGGGGAGCTGTTTTTT. It encodes CASSSDSVIFGELFF.

This chain joins TRBV4-2 and TRBJ2-3, with D maybe TRBD2 (6 bases). The V gene lost 5 bases and the J gene lost 2 bases, with 11 bases spanning the gap. CDR3 length: 14 amino acids. Germline CDR1 LGHNA, CDR2 YNFKEQ. The CDR3 loop reads CASSTRTNTDTQYF. The CDR3 DNA follows: TGTGCCAGCAGCACCAGGACTAACACAGATACGCAGTATTTT.

The gene calls are TRBV19 and TRBJ1-5; TRBD1 matches 7 bases. CDR3 length: 15 residues. Germline CDR1 LNHDA, CDR2 SQIVND (reference sequence). V gave up 6 bases and J gave up 3 bases; unmatched junction bases: 8. The CDR3: CASSRGGQPNQPQHF. The CDR3 coding sequence is TGTGCCAGTAGCCGGGGGGGACAGCCCAATCAGCCCCAGCATTTT.

The chain couples TRBV5-1 to TRBJ1-4; a possible D gene is TRBD1 (5 bases). Germline CDR1 reads SGHRS; CDR2 reads YFSETQ. With 4 bases removed from V and 5 bases from J, the gap between germline ends came to 12 bases. The CDR3 is 14 amino acids. This chain's CDR3 is CASSGGTQNEKLFF. DNA for the CDR3: TGCGCCAGCAGCGGGGGGACCCAGAATGAAAAACTGTTTTTT. The entire variable domain, with the rest obtained from reference TRBV5-1 and TRBJ1-4, is as follows: KAGVTQTPRYLIKTRGQQVTLSCSPISGHRSVSWYQQTPGQGLQFLFEYFSETQRNKGNFPGRFSGRQFSNSRSEMNVSTLELGDSALYLCASSGGTQNEKLFFGSGTQLSVL.

The genes are TRBV19 and TRBJ2-3, with a tentative D call TRBD2 (5 bases). The CDR3 runs 12 residues. The V gene lost 8 bases and the J gene lost 4 bases, with 10 bases spanning the gap. Germline V gene data show CDR1 as LNHDA and CDR2 as SQIVND (reference sequence). This CDR3 is CASHGVADTQYF. DNA of the CDR3: TGTGCCAGTCACGGGGTTGCAGATACGCAGTATTTT.

The rearrangement uses TRBV4-1 and TRBJ1-4, with TRBD1 identical over 7 bases. CDR3 length equals 16 residues. CDR1 MGHRA and CDR2 YSYEKL come from the germline V gene. Losses at the gene ends were 1 base for V and 4 bases for J; bases not matched to a gene: 6. The CDR3 sequence is CASSQAGTVVNEKLFF. The CDR3 DNA is TGCGCCAGCAGCCAAGCAGGGACAGTTGTTAATGAAAAACTGTTTTTT.

The rearrangement joins TRBV24-1 to TRBJ1-5; D remains ambiguous. The CDR3 is made up of 12 amino acids. V lost 4 bases, J lost 2 bases, and 2 bases lay in between. Germline lookup yields CDR1 KGHDR and CDR2 SFDVKD. The CDR3 here is CATSDGNQPQHF. DNA of the CDR3: TGTGCCACCAGTGACGGCAATCAGCCCCAGCATTTT.

This clone was detected ten times or more. The chain employs TRBV18 and TRBJ1-6; D not certain. The CDR3 loop spans 12 amino acids. Germline CDR1 KGHSH, CDR2 LQKENI. With 5 bases removed from V and 5 bases from J, the gap between germline ends came to 4 bases. In DNA, the CDR3 is TGTGCCAGCTCATCTAATAATTCACCCCTCCACTTT. This encodes CASSSNNSPLHF.

The gene calls are TRBV5-4 and TRBJ2-7, with 8 positions matching TRBD1. Germline CDR1 SGHNT, CDR2 YYREEE (reference sequence). The CDR3 runs to 16 residues. V trimming: 7 bases; J trimming: 0 bases; junction bases outside the gene matches: 12. Here the CDR3 DNA reads TGTGCCAGCGGTCAGGCCGGGACAGGAAGCTCCTACGAGCAGTACTTC. Residues: CASGQAGTGSSYEQYF.